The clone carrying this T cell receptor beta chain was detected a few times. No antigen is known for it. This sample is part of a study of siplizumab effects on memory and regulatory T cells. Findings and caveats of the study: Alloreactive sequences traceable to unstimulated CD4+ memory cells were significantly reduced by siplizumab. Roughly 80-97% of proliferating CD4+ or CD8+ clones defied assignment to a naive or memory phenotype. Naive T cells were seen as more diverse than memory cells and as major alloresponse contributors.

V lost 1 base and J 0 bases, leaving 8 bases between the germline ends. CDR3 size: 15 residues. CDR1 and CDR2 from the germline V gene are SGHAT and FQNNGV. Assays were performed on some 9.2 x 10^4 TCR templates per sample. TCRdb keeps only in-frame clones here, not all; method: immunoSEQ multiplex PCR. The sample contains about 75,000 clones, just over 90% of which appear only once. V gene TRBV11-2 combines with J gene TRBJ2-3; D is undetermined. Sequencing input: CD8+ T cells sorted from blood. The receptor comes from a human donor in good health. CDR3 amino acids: CASSLGTYSTDTQYF. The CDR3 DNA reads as TGTGCCAGCAGCTTAGGAACATATAGCACAGATACGCAGTATTTT.